The rows below give T cell receptor beta chains drawn from one sample of a study of OX40 agonist ivuxolimab in advanced cancers. The method was immunoSEQ multiplex PCR; TCRdb's version includes in-frame clones alone and lacks a portion of them. The sample records about 55,000 clones, about 88% being singletons. Sequencing used CD4+ or CD8+ T cells sorted from blood, obtained in a trial of the OX40 agonist ivuxolimab. Receptors originate from an adult with an advanced solid tumor such as melanoma, head and neck, liver or kidney cancer. CDR3s include the opening cysteine and the closing phenylalanine or tryptophan. A D gene is named only where the DNA matches it firmly.

V	J	D	CDR3	DNA
TRBV5-1	TRBJ2-7	TRBD2	CASSGTSGSYEQYF	TGCGCCAGCAGCGGGACTAGCGGCTCCTACGAGCAGTACTTC
TRBV6-6	TRBJ2-1	NA	CASWQQYNEQFF	TGTGCCAGCTGGCAGCAGTACAATGAGCAGTTCTTC
TRBV5-6	TRBJ2-7	NA	CASRSTGAPSYEQYF	TGTGCCAGCAGGTCGACGGGGGCACCCTCCTACGAGCAGTACTTC
TRBV5-6	TRBJ1-2	NA	CASSLGGSANYGYTF	TGTGCCAGCAGCTTGGGGGGCTCCGCTAACTATGGCTACACCTTC
TRBV7-9	TRBJ2-3	TRBD1	CASSPLGTGNTDTQYF	TGTGCCAGCAGCCCCCTAGGGACAGGGAACACAGATACGCAGTATTTT
TRBV7-9	TRBJ2-2	NA	CASSLVLGKSTGELFF	TGTGCCAGCAGCTTAGTTTTGGGGAAGAGCACCGGGGAGCTGTTTTTT
TRBV27	TRBJ1-6	NA	CASSFGNSPLHF	TGTGCCAGCAGTTTTGGGAATTCACCCCTCCACTTT
TRBV5-8	TRBJ2-1	NA	CASSWGQASGVGEQFF	TGTGCCAGCAGCTGGGGTCAGGCCTCGGGTGTGGGTGAGCAGTTCTTC
TRBV7-9	TRBJ1-1	NA	CASSYGGSTEAFF	TGTGCCAGCAGCTACGGGGGAAGCACTGAAGCTTTCTTT
TRBV25-1	TRBJ1-2	TRBD1	CASSGEWTGNYGYTF	TGTGCCAGCAGTGGGGAGTGGACAGGGAACTATGGCTACACCTTC
TRBV2	TRBJ2-7	NA	CASRGNYEQYF	TGTGCCAGCAGGGGTAACTACGAGCAGTACTTC
TRBV5-1	TRBJ2-5	TRBD2	CASGLAGGGAETQYF	TGCGCCAGCGGACTAGCGGGAGGTGGAGCCGAGACCCAGTACTTC
TRBV30	TRBJ1-3	NA	CAWTGSGNTIYF	TGTGCCTGGACAGGGTCTGGAAACACCATATATTTT